The sequence of this T cell receptor (beta chain) was determined in a study of T cells in localized non-small cell lung cancer. Findings and limits, study-wide: Because only a single region of the tumor was sequenced, heterogeneity remains possible. For the top 100 tumor clones, a median roughly 56 also appeared in adjacent lung. Higher T cell density in the blood was associated with longer overall survival, whereas higher adjacent-lung clonality associated with shorter survival. Uninvolved adjacent lung had higher T cell clonality than tumor and all other tissues.

Measured with immunoSEQ multiplex PCR; TCRdb has only the in-frame clones, and not every one. The sample has some 64,000 clones; 90% are singletons. On this clone: Its antigen is not known.

The V gene's germline CDR1 is SGHTS and CDR2 YDEGEE. The CDR3 has 12 residues. Trimming removed 4 bases from V and 4 bases from J, with 7 bases in between. The chain links TRBV5-8 to TRBJ2-3, with no clear D. The clonotype was recovered from a woman between 35 and 75 years old with stage I lung adenocarcinoma. Material: peripheral blood, obtained before any cancer treatment. The CDR3 DNA reads as TGTGCCAGCAGCCAACGGGCAGATACGCAGTATTTT. It specifies CASSQRADTQYF. The variable domain in full, with the rest retrieved from reference TRBV5-8 and TRBJ2-3, is EAGVTQSPTHLIKTRGQQATLRCSPISGHTSVYWYQQALGLGLQFLLWYDEGEERNRGNFPPRFSGRQFPNYSSELNVNALELEDSALYLCASSQRADTQYFGPGTRLTVL.